This passage covers 16 T cell receptor beta chains from one sample sequenced in a study of cytomegalovirus exposure and HLA in healthy donors. PCR employed 60 Vbeta and 13 Jbeta primers. The method was immunoSEQ multiplex PCR; TCRdb's version includes in-frame clones alone and lacks a portion of them. The sample has about 97,000 clones, roughly 85% seen once. Sequenced input: PBMCs. The receptors were gathered from a man under 40 in good health and CMV-seronegative.

As regards this clone: Other DNA variants within this sample encode the same CDR3. The chain links TRBV9 to TRBJ2-3; D is unclear. Per the germline V gene, CDR1 is SGDLS and CDR2 is YYNGEE. With 0 bases removed from V and 1 base from J, the gap between germline ends came to 3 bases. The CDR3 is made up of 13 amino acids. The CDR3: CASSVGGTDTQYF. The CDR3, as DNA: TGTGCCAGCAGCGTAGGAGGCACAGATACGCAGTATTTT.

J is TRBJ1-2 and V is TRBV6-5; the match to TRBD1 covers 7 bases. This CDR3 comprises 15 residues. Germline V gives CDR1 MNHEY, CDR2 SVGAGI. V trimming: 4 bases; J trimming: 0 bases; junction bases outside the gene matches: 5. CDR3 residues: CASSSRDSPNYGYTF. CDR3 DNA sequence: TGTGCCAGCAGTTCCCGGGACAGTCCTAACTATGGCTACACCTTC.

This chain uses TRBV7-6 with TRBJ1-3; D is ambiguous. Trimming pared 3 bases from V and 0 bases from J, leaving 9 bases between. This CDR3 has 15 residues. Germline-derived CDR1 and CDR2 are SGHVS and FNYEAQ. As DNA, the CDR3 is TGTGCCAGCAGCTTCGGGGTACTCTCTGGAAACACCATATATTTT. Translated, it gives CASSFGVLSGNTIYF.

This rearrangement joins TRBV19 to TRBJ2-7, with D maybe TRBD1 (5 bases). CDR1 is LNHDA, CDR2 SQIVND, per germline (reference sequence). Trimming pared 1 base from V and 5 bases from J, leaving 15 bases between. The CDR3 is 15 residues long. The CDR3 region is CASSIVVQGEDEQYF. DNA of the CDR3: TGTGCCAGTAGTATAGTGGTGCAGGGCGAGGACGAGCAGTACTTC.

This rearrangement joins TRBV7-2 to TRBJ2-7; D is unresolved. The germline CDR1 and CDR2 sequences are SGHTA and FQGNSA. The germline V and J ends were trimmed by 5 bases and 3 bases, with 8 bases remaining between them. The CDR3 contains 12 residues. CDR3 sequence reads: CASSPRIYEQYF. The CDR3 DNA is TGTGCCAGCAGCCCCAGGATCTACGAGCAGTACTTC.

CDR3 in amino acids: CASSQDRYTNQPQHF. CDR3 sequence (DNA): TGTGCCAGCAGCCAGGACAGGTATACCAATCAGCCCCAGCATTTT. This rearrangement joins TRBV6-6 to TRBJ1-5, with 7 bases that match TRBD1. Unmatched junction bases numbered 8, after V lost 6 bases and J lost 3 bases. The CDR3 runs to 15 residues. Looked up from germline, CDR1 is MNHNY and CDR2 is SVGAGI (reference sequence).

The chain's CDR3 is CASSRQGDQPQHF. The CDR3 DNA reads as TGTGCCAGCTCCAGACAGGGTGATCAGCCCCAGCATTTT. This chain joins TRBV18 and TRBJ1-5; 7 bases are shared with TRBD1. The germline CDR1 and CDR2 sequences are KGHSH and LQKENI. V was pared by 6 bases and J by 5 bases, with 4 bases of the junction left unmatched. This CDR3 is 13 amino acids long.

V gene TRBV5-1 combines with J gene TRBJ2-1; possibly TRBD1 for D (6 bases). The CDR3 runs 15 residues. CDR1 is SGHRS, CDR2 YFSETQ, per germline. V gave up 4 bases and J gave up 0 bases, with 11 bases separating them. CDR3 nucleotide sequence: TGCGCCAGCAGCCTCGGGACAAACTCCTACAATGAGCAGTTCTTC. This gives the protein CASSLGTNSYNEQFF.

A single count supports this clone. The V and J genes are TRBV4-1 and TRBJ1-2; TRBD1 is a possible D gene (6 bases). Trimming removed 0 bases from V and 8 bases from J, with 13 bases in between. Per germline, CDR1 MGHRA and CDR2 YSYEKL. The CDR3 is 14 amino acids. The CDR3 spells CASSQDMGAPGYTF. CDR3 in DNA: TGCGCCAGCAGCCAAGATATGGGGGCTCCCGGCTACACCTTC.

This chain joins TRBV5-5 and TRBJ1-2; 9 nucleotides line up with TRBD1. The germline V gene encodes CDR1 SGHKS and CDR2 YYEKEE (reference sequence). The CDR3 spans 14 residues. The junction had 4 bases not matched to a gene; V was cut back by 4 bases and J by 3 bases. For the CDR3, the DNA is TGTGCCAGCAGCCAGGGACAGGGATACTATGGCTACACCTTC. This encodes CASSQGQGYYGYTF.

The chain recombines TRBV5-4 with TRBJ2-2; D perhaps matches TRBD2 (5 bases). Germline V gene lookup returns CDR1 SGHNT and CDR2 YYREEE (reference sequence). The CDR3 covers 16 residues. The V end was cut by 1 base, the J end by 5 bases, with 15 bases between. The CDR3 is CASSLLSAEKTGELFF. The CDR3 DNA reads TGTGCCAGCAGCTTGCTTTCAGCGGAGAAAACCGGGGAGCTGTTTTTT.

In the case of this clone: One end of the junction fails to match germline, which may point to a read error. The chain joins TRBV7-3 to TRBJ1-1; 8 bases map to TRBD1. The CDR3 is made up of 13 amino acids. Germline assignment: CDR1 SGHTA and CDR2 FQGTGA. The DNA of the CDR3 is TGTGCCAGCAGCTCCGGGACAGGCCGAAGCTTGATCTTT. Its translation: CASSSGTGRSLIF. The full variable domain, its missing parts supplied by reference TRBV7-3 and TRBJ1-1, is GAGVSQTPSNKVTEKGKYVELRCDPISGHTALYWYRQSLGQGPEFLIYFQGTGAADDSGLPNDRFFAVRPEGSVSTLKIQRTERGDSAVYLCASSSGTGRSLIFGQGTRLTVV.

The chain uses TRBV7-2 and TRBJ2-5; D not resolved. This CDR3 has 13 residues. Germline CDR1 reads SGHTA; CDR2 reads FQGNSA. Trimming removed 2 bases at V and 0 bases at J, with 4 bases between. The CDR3 sequence is CASSLSYQETQYF. CDR3 DNA sequence: TGTGCCAGCAGCTTATCGTACCAAGAGACCCAGTACTTC.

This clone was seen only once. DNA for the CDR3: TGTGCCAGCAGCTTAGCCGGGGTTCCTAATGAAAAACTGTTTTTT. Residues: CASSLAGVPNEKLFF. The chain has TRBV7-2 and TRBJ1-4, with D unclear. Germline V gene data show CDR1 as SGHTA and CDR2 as FQGNSA. The CDR3 sequence is 15 residues long. V lost 0 bases and J 3 bases, leaving 8 bases between the germline ends.

V gene TRBV2 combines with J gene TRBJ2-7; D ambiguous. The CDR3 covers 12 residues. Germline V gene sequence: CDR1 SNHLY, CDR2 FYNNEI. The V end was cut by 6 bases, the J end by 0 bases, with 6 bases between. CDR3 in DNA: TGTGCCAGCAGCCAATCCTCCTACGAGCAGTACTTC. Encoded protein: CASSQSSYEQYF.

V is TRBV14 and J is TRBJ2-5; 9 bases agree with TRBD2. Trimming took 0 bases from V and 5 from J; bases not matched to a gene: 13. Germline loops: CDR1 SGHDN, CDR2 FVKESK. The CDR3 contains 18 residues. CDR3 amino acids: CASSQDRVLAGYRETQYF. DNA of the CDR3: TGTGCCAGCAGCCAAGATCGGGTGCTAGCGGGATACAGGGAGACCCAGTACTTC. The full variable domain, completed using reference TRBV14 and TRBJ2-5, is EAGVTQFPSHSVIEKGQTVTLRCDPISGHDNLYWYRRVMGKEIKFLLHFVKESKQDESGMPNNRFLAERTGGTYSTLKVQPAELEDSGVYFCASSQDRVLAGYRETQYFGPGTRLLVL.